A single sample is the source of the 28 T cell receptor beta chains below, sequenced in a study of T cells after yellow fever vaccination. TCRdb reprocessed the 5' RACE reads via MiXCR and lists one record per CDR3 protein. The sample shows some 200,000 distinct CDR3 sequences, roughly 11% of them seen only once. The sample in question was CD8+ T cells sorted from PBMCs, obtained 15 days after the yellow fever booster vaccination. Receptors originate from a man aged 18 to 30 who received the YFV17D yellow fever vaccine.

The chain recombines TRBV7-2 with TRBJ2-1; TRBD2 agrees at 10 bases. V trimming: 5 bases; J trimming: 4 bases; junction bases outside the gene matches: 5. The germline V gene has CDR1 SGHTA and CDR2 FQGNSA. The CDR3 contains 15 residues. The CDR3 DNA is TGTGCCAGCAGCCATACTAGCGGGGATTACAATGAGCAGTTCTTC. As protein: CASSHTSGDYNEQFF.

This clonotype was seen only once. The chain combines TRBV2 with TRBJ1-6; possible D gene TRBD1, 5 bases. Looked up from germline, CDR1 is SNHLY and CDR2 is FYNNEI. The CDR3 covers 14 residues. V was pared by 10 bases and J by 5 bases, with 15 bases between. CDR3 in DNA: TGTGCCACCGTGCCGGGACGGGATAATTCACCCCTCCACTTT. This encodes CATVPGRDNSPLHF.

This clonotype was seen ten or more times. This chain uses TRBV11-2 with TRBJ2-1; 7 positions agree with TRBD1. Looked up from germline, CDR1 is SGHAT and CDR2 is FQNNGV. The V segment lost 5 bases and the J segment 2 bases; nucleotides outside the gene matches: 9. There are 16 residues in the CDR3. CDR3 bases: TGTGCCAGCAGCCTGCTACAGGGGAGCACCTACAATGAGCAGTTCTTC. Its translation is CASSLLQGSTYNEQFF.

The V gene is TRBV18, the J gene TRBJ2-3; D might be TRBD1 (6 bases). Trimming took 4 bases from V and 0 from J, leaving 11 bases between them. This CDR3 has 15 residues. Per germline, CDR1 KGHSH and CDR2 LQKENI. This chain's CDR3 is CASSLDSVSTDTQYF. CDR3 DNA sequence: TGTGCCAGCTCACTGGACAGCGTGAGCACAGATACGCAGTATTTT.

The chain recombines TRBV2 with TRBJ2-7; 14 positions match TRBD2. The CDR3 extends over 14 amino acids. The V gene end was trimmed by 7 bases and the J gene end by 5 bases; junction bases not matched to a gene: 4. CDR1 and CDR2 from the germline V gene are SNHLY and FYNNEI. In DNA, the CDR3 is TGTGCCAGCACCAGACTAGCGGGGGGGCACGAGCAGTACTTC. As protein: CASTRLAGGHEQYF.

This clonotype was seen a few times. This chain uses TRBV10-2 with TRBJ2-7; D might be TRBD1 (5 bases). The CDR3 has 15 amino acids. Germline assignment: CDR1 WSHSY and CDR2 SAAADI. V was cut by 5 bases and J by 0 bases, with 14 bases left in between. CDR3 region: CASSRRQISSYEQYF. The CDR3 region has the DNA TGCGCCAGCAGTCGAAGACAGATAAGCTCCTACGAGCAGTACTTC.

This clonotype was seen a handful of times. This chain links TRBV9 with TRBJ2-1, with 10 bases lining up with TRBD2. Germline CDR1 reads SGDLS; CDR2 reads YYNGEE. V gave up 0 bases and J gave up 5 bases; unmatched junction bases: 2. This CDR3 has 15 amino acids. This chain's CDR3 is CASSVDSGGNNEQFF. For the CDR3, the DNA is TGTGCCAGCAGCGTAGATAGCGGGGGGAACAATGAGCAGTTCTTC.

The chain carries TRBV18 and TRBJ2-5; perhaps TRBD2 as D (5 bases). Trimming removed 2 bases from V and 2 bases from J, with 9 bases in between. CDR3 length: 14 amino acids. CDR1 is KGHSH and CDR2 is LQKENI in the germline V gene. This chain's CDR3 is CASSPERDQETQYF. DNA of the CDR3: TGTGCCAGCTCACCAGAGAGGGATCAAGAGACCCAGTACTTC.

The J gene is TRBJ1-1, the V gene TRBV29-1, with TRBD1 as a possible D gene (6 bases). This CDR3 is 15 amino acids long. Looked up from germline, CDR1 is SQVTM and CDR2 is ANQGSEA. Trimming left V 3 bases short and J 1 base short, with 15 bases between. The CDR3 protein is CSVEGRGIENTEAFF. In DNA, the CDR3 is TGCAGCGTTGAGGGGAGGGGGATAGAGAACACTGAAGCTTTCTTT.

In this sample, this clonotype turned up a few times. In nucleotides, the CDR3 is TGCGCCAGCAGCCAAGATAGTCAAGAGACCCAGTACTTC. This codes for CASSQDSQETQYF. The chain links TRBV4-3 to TRBJ2-5; D gene ambiguous. This CDR3 comprises 13 residues. Germline lookup yields CDR1 LGHNA and CDR2 YSLEER. V shed 0 bases and J shed 2 bases, with 4 bases lying between them.

The V call is TRBV9, the J call TRBJ1-1; 9 bases are a match to TRBD1. V trimming: 4 bases; J trimming: 1 base; junction bases outside the gene matches: 5. From germline, CDR1 is SGDLS and CDR2 YYNGEE. The CDR3 spans 15 residues. DNA of the CDR3: TGTGCCAGCAGCCCTGGGACAGGGCAGAACACTGAAGCTTTCTTT. Amino acid sequence: CASSPGTGQNTEAFF. The whole variable domain, filled in from reference TRBV9 and TRBJ1-1, reads DSGVTQTPKHLITATGQRVTLRCSPRSGDLSVYWYQQSLDQGLQFLIQYYNGEERAKGNILERFSAQQFPDLHSELNLSSLELGDSALYFCASSPGTGQNTEAFFGQGTRLTVV.

The chain recombines TRBV7-9 with TRBJ1-1; D not certain. Trimming shortened V by 5 bases and J by 7 bases, and 11 bases separated the two germline ends. The length of the CDR3 is 12 residues. The V gene's germline CDR1 is SEHNR and CDR2 FQNEAQ (reference sequence). In DNA, the CDR3 is TGTGCCAGCAGCCCAGCGCCCCTTGAAGCTTTCTTT. As protein: CASSPAPLEAFF.

This clonotype was seen more than once but under ten times. The rearrangement links TRBV25-1 to TRBJ2-7; D uncertain. The CDR3 runs 15 residues. V was clipped by 2 bases and J by 5 bases, with 16 bases between them. Germline CDR1 reads MGHDK; CDR2 reads SYGVNS. CDR3 sequence (DNA): TGTGCCAGCAGTGAAACTCAAGGGAATGAGGACGAGCAGTACGTC. Translated: CASSETQGNEDEQYV.

The chain uses TRBV20-1 and TRBJ2-3, with 7 bases identical to TRBD2. The ends lost 5 bases at V and 5 bases at J; junction bases unmatched: 13. This CDR3 has 15 residues. Germline V gene data show CDR1 as DFQATT and CDR2 as SNEGSKA (reference sequence). The DNA for the CDR3 is TGCAGTGCTGACCTCTTTGGACCGGGAGGAGATACGCAGTATTTT. Translating gives CSADLFGPGGDTQYF.

The chain combines TRBV11-2 with TRBJ2-5; the match to TRBD2 covers 12 bases. This CDR3 is built from 18 residues. Germline CDR1 SGHAT, CDR2 FQNNGV. V lost 5 bases to trimming and J lost 2 bases; unmatched junction nucleotides: 12. The CDR3: CASSPRGLAGGKQETQYF. In DNA, the CDR3 is TGTGCCAGCAGCCCCAGGGGGCTAGCGGGGGGGAAGCAAGAGACCCAGTACTTC.

This chain connects TRBV12-3 or TRBV12-4 to TRBJ2-3; D perhaps matches TRBD2 (5 bases). The CDR3 runs to 13 residues. Trimming shortened V by 1 base and J by 5 bases, and 7 bases separated the two germline ends. The CDR3 sequence: CASSLDRGDTQYF. The CDR3 DNA follows: TGTGCCAGCAGTTTAGACCGGGGAGATACGCAGTATTTT.

This clonotype showed up just a few times. The rearrangement uses TRBV7-6 and TRBJ2-3; 9 positions match TRBD2. The CDR3 runs to 15 residues. The germline gives CDR1 SGHVS, CDR2 FNYEAQ. J gave up 5 bases and V 5 bases, and 8 bases lay outside the gene matches. The CDR3 sequence is CASSPGGGAGDTQYF. DNA of the CDR3: TGTGCCAGCAGCCCAGGCGGGGGGGCCGGAGATACGCAGTATTTT.

Only a few counts were recorded for this clonotype. The chain carries TRBV20-1 and TRBJ2-3; possibly TRBD2 for D (5 bases). This CDR3 region has 11 residues. Per germline, CDR1 DFQATT and CDR2 SNEGSKA (reference sequence). V was pared by 1 base and J by 6 bases, with 5 bases between. CDR3 coding DNA: TGCAGTGCTAGAGCGGGGGATACGCAGTATTTT. This sequence encodes CSARAGDTQYF.

This clonotype was seen only a few times. The rearrangement uses TRBV7-9 and TRBJ2-3; no firm D call. Germline V gene sequence: CDR1 SEHNR, CDR2 FQNEAQ (reference sequence). Trimming removed 5 bases from V and 1 base from J, with 7 bases in between. The CDR3 has 13 residues. The CDR3 region has the DNA TGTGCCAGCAGCCACCCGGGCACAGATACGCAGTATTTT. The encoded protein is CASSHPGTDTQYF.

This clonotype was counted a few times. The rearrangement uses TRBV20-1 and TRBJ1-1, with D uncertain. Trimming stripped 6 bases from V and 0 bases from J, with 11 bases between. Germline values: CDR1 DFQATT, CDR2 SNEGSKA (reference sequence). This CDR3 has 13 residues. The CDR3 region is CSARRVMNTEAFF. In DNA, the CDR3 is TGCAGTGCCCGACGCGTAATGAACACTGAAGCTTTCTTT.

The chain recombines TRBV6-5 with TRBJ2-7, with 14 bases matching TRBD2. The V and J ends lost 4 bases and 6 bases, in that order; junction bases with no gene match: 2. This CDR3 is built from 14 residues. Germline values: CDR1 MNHEY, CDR2 SVGAGI. CDR3: CASSSGLAGGEQYV. The CDR3 nucleotides read TGTGCCAGCAGTTCCGGACTAGCGGGGGGCGAGCAGTACGTC.

This clonotype was detected many times. The genes are TRBV6-6 and TRBJ1-4; 7 nucleotides align to TRBD1. Germline-derived CDR1 and CDR2 are MNHNY and SVGAGI (reference sequence). The CDR3 extends over 13 amino acids. Germline trimming cut 6 bases from V and 12 bases from J; bases unmatched to any gene: 10. CDR3 bases: TGTGCCAGCAGCCAGGGGGGGAGGAGGGAACTGTTTTTT. Its protein is CASSQGGRRELFF.

The chain has TRBV4-1 and TRBJ2-7; 9 nucleotides align to TRBD1. The CDR3 runs to 17 residues. Germline V gene lookup returns CDR1 MGHRA and CDR2 YSYEKL. Unmatched junction bases numbered 13, after V lost 3 bases and J lost 4 bases. CDR3 sequence (DNA): TGCGCCAGCAGCCACACATACGCGGGACAGGGTTCTTACGAGCAGTACTTC. Translation gives CASSHTYAGQGSYEQYF.

The table lists this clonotype with many counts. This chain uses TRBV7-9 with TRBJ1-2; D may be TRBD1 (6 bases). The CDR3 loop spans 14 amino acids. CDR1 is SEHNR and CDR2 is FQNEAQ in the germline V gene (reference sequence). Trimming pared 5 bases from V and 5 bases from J, leaving 15 bases between. In nucleotides, the CDR3 is TGTGCCAGCAGCCCGAGGGACATCCATTATGGCTACACCTTC. It translates to CASSPRDIHYGYTF.

This clonotype was seen repeatedly, ten times or more. The V gene is TRBV6-1, the J gene TRBJ1-1; the match to TRBD1 covers 7 bases. The CDR3 is made up of 16 amino acids. Germline trimming cut 1 base from V and 4 bases from J; bases unmatched to any gene: 9. The germline gives CDR1 MNHNS, CDR2 SASEGT. The CDR3 nucleotides read TGTGCCAGCAGTGAAGAGGGAGGGGGCGCAGTCACTGAAGCTTTCTTT. It specifies CASSEEGGGAVTEAFF.

There are many counts of this clonotype. The J gene is TRBJ2-2, the V gene TRBV4-1; no firm D call. V gave up 1 base and J gave up 6 bases, with 6 bases separating them. This CDR3 contains 13 residues. Germline CDR1 and CDR2: MGHRA and YSYEKL. CDR3 coding DNA: TGCGCCAGCAGCCAAGGGGGATCCGGGGAGCTGTTTTTT. It translates to CASSQGGSGELFF.

In this sample, this clonotype turned up a few times. CDR3: CSVDGLAGASSYNEQFF. CDR3 in DNA: TGCAGCGTTGATGGTCTAGCGGGGGCCAGCTCCTACAATGAGCAGTTCTTC. The chain joins TRBV29-1 to TRBJ2-1; the match to TRBD2 covers 10 bases. The CDR3 is made up of 17 amino acids. J lost 0 bases, V lost 3 bases, and 8 bases had no gene match. Germline V gene data show CDR1 as SQVTM and CDR2 as ANQGSEA.

CDR3 protein: CAWSPLGQLIYGYTF. CDR3 nucleotide sequence: TGTGCCTGGAGTCCGCTGGGGCAGCTGATCTATGGCTACACCTTC. The chain links TRBV30 to TRBJ1-2, with D possibly matching TRBD1 (5 bases). V lost 2 bases to trimming and J lost 4 bases, with 17 bases between them. CDR3 length: 15 residues. Germline lookup yields CDR1 GTSNPN and CDR2 SVGIG (reference sequence).